This T cell receptor beta chain was retrieved from a study of blood T cell repertoires in COVID-19. About the study: The samples span acute and convalescent COVID-19 from the United States, Italy and Spain. T cells, B-cell-depleted T cells, or PBMCs supplied cDNA or gDNA.

The CDR3 sequence is 14 residues long. Per the original methods: Amplification with reference gene primers provided the estimates of nucleated cell counts. The table came from immunoSEQ multiplex PCR; TCRdb's copy has only in-frame clones and leaves some out. V and J calls and clone size are copied from that table; D and trimming were computed from the DNA. This sample has fewer than 250,000 clones, with 75% to 85% found just once. Sequencing was carried out using peripheral blood. This chain joins TRBV21-1 and TRBJ2-3; the D segment call TRBD1 is taken from the table without a DNA check. TRBV21-1 is a documented pseudogene. The source of this sequence is a human donor in a cohort sampled during active COVID-19. The CDR3 DNA reads as TGTGCCAGCAGGAGGACAGGGGGGACAGATACGCAGTATTTT. Amino acid sequence: CASRRTGGTDTQYF.